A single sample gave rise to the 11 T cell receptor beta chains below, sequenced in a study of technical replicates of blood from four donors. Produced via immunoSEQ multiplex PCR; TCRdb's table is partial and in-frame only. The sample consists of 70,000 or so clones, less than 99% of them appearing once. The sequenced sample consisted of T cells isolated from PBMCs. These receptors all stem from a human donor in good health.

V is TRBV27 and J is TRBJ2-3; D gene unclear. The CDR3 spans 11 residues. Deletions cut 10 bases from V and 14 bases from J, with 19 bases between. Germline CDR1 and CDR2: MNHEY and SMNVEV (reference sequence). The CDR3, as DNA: TGTGCCATTCAATCCGGGTCTTCCCTGTATTTT. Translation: CAIQSGSSLYF.

Here the CDR3 reads CASRTGTQAGELFF. DNA of the CDR3: TGTGCCAGCAGAACCGGGACACAGGCCGGGGAGCTGTTTTTT. The genes are TRBV2 and TRBJ2-2; possibly TRBD1 for D (6 bases). The germline gives CDR1 SNHLY, CDR2 FYNNEI. V was cut by 6 bases and J by 6 bases, with 14 bases left in between. The CDR3 runs 14 residues.

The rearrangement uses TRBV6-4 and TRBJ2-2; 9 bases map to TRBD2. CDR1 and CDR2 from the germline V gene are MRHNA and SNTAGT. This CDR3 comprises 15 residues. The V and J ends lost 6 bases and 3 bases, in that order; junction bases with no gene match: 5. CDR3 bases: TGTGCCAGCAGCGAGACTAGCGGAGACACCGGGGAGCTGTTTTTT. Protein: CASSETSGDTGELFF.

CDR3 bases: TGTGCCAGCTTCCACACTAGGGATCAATCCTACGAGCAGTACTTC. Its protein product is CASFHTRDQSYEQYF. The V and J genes are TRBV21-1 and TRBJ2-7; the D call in the table, TRBD2, was not verified against the DNA. TRBV21-1 is a recognized pseudogene. The CDR3 loop spans 15 amino acids.

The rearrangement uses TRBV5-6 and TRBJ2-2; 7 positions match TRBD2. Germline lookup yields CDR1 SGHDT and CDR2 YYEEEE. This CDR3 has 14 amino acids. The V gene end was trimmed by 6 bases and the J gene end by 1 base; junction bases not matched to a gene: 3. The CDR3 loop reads CASTLAGNTGELFF. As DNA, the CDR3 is TGTGCCAGCACGTTAGCGGGGAACACCGGGGAGCTGTTTTTT. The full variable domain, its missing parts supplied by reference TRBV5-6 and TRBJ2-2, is DAGVTQSPTHLIKTRGQQVTLRCSPKSGHDTVSWYQQALGQGPQFIFQYYEEEERQRGNFPDRFSGHQFPNYSSELNVNALLLGDSALYLCASTLAGNTGELFFGEGSRLTVL.

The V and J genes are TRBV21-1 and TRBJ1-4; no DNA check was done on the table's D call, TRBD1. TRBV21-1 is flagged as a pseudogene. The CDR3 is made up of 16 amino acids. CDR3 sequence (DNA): TGTGCCAGCAGCAAAGGTCATAAGGGGGCGAATGAAAAACTGTTTTTT. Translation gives CASSKGHKGANEKLFF.

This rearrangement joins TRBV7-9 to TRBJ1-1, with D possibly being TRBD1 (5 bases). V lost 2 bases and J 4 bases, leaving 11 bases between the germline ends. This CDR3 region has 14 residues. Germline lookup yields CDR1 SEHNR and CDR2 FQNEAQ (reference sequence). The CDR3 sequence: CASSLPGIFTEAFF. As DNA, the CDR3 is TGTGCCAGCAGCTTACCAGGGATATTCACTGAAGCTTTCTTT.

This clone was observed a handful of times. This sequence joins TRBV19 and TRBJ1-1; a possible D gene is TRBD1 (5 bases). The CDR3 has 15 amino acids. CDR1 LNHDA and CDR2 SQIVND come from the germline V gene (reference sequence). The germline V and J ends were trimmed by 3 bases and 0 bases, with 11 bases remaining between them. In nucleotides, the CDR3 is TGTGCCAGTAGTATTTTCGACAGCTTGAACACTGAAGCTTTCTTT. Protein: CASSIFDSLNTEAFF.

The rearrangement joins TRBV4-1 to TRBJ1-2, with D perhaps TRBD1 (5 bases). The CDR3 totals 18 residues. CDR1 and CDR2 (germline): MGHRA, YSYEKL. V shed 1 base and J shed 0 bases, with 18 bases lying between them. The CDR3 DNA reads TGCGCCAGCAGCCAAGGTATCCGACTGACAGACACTAACTATGGCTACACCTTC. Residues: CASSQGIRLTDTNYGYTF.

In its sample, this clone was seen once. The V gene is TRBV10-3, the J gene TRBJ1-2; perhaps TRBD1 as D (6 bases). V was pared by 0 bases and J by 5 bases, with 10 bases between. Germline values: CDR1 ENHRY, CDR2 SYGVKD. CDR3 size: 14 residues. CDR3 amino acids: CAISESAGEYGYTF. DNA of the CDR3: TGTGCCATCAGTGAGTCCGCAGGGGAATATGGCTACACCTTC.

CDR3 amino acids: CAIRDMNTEAFF. CDR3 DNA sequence: TGTGCCATCAGGGACATGAACACTGAAGCTTTCTTT. V gene TRBV10-3 combines with J gene TRBJ1-1, with D tentatively TRBD1 (5 bases). CDR1 is ENHRY, CDR2 SYGVKD, per germline. V was clipped by 6 bases and J by 0 bases, with 5 bases between them. This CDR3 spans 12 amino acids.